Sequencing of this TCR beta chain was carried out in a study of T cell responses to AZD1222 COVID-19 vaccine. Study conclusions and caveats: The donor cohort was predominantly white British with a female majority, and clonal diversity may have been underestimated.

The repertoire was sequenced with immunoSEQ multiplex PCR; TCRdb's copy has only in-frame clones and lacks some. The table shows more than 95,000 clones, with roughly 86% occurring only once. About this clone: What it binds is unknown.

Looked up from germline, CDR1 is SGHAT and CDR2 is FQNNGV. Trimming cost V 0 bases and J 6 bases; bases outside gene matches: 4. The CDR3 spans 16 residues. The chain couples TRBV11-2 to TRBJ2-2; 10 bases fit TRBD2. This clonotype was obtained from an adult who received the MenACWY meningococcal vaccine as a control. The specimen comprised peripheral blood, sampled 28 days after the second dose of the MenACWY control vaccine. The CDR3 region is CASSLELAGISGELFF. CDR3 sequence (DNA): TGTGCCAGCAGCTTAGAACTAGCGGGGATCTCCGGGGAGCTGTTTTTT.